A single sample is the source of the 22 T cell receptor beta chains below, sequenced in a study of OX40 agonist ivuxolimab in advanced cancers. The method was immunoSEQ multiplex PCR; TCRdb's version includes in-frame clones alone and lacks a portion of them. The data show more than 40,000 clones, roughly 80% seen once. Source: CD4+ or CD8+ T cells sorted from blood, taken in a trial of the OX40 agonist ivuxolimab. The receptors were sampled from an adult with an advanced solid tumor such as melanoma, head and neck, liver or kidney cancer.

The chain employs TRBV19 and TRBJ1-1; 7 bases line up with TRBD1. The CDR3 has 16 residues. Germline assignment: CDR1 LNHDA and CDR2 SQIVND (reference sequence). Trimming cost V 6 bases and J 2 bases; bases outside gene matches: 12. The CDR3 coding sequence is TGTGCCAGTAGGGCCCTACTCAGGGGGACAAACACTGAAGCTTTCTTT. Translating gives CASRALLRGTNTEAFF.

By sample fraction, this clone is medium-sized (0.01 to 0.1%). This chain connects TRBV5-1 to TRBJ1-2; TRBD1 matches at 8 bases. Germline CDR1 and CDR2: SGHRS and YFSETQ. The CDR3 extends over 14 amino acids. Unmatched junction bases numbered 4, after V lost 2 bases and J lost 4 bases. The CDR3 loop reads CASSFTGGSYGYTF. CDR3 DNA sequence: TGCGCCAGCAGCTTCACAGGGGGAAGCTATGGCTACACCTTC.

This chain uses TRBV4-2 with TRBJ1-4, with D maybe TRBD1 (5 bases). V lost 1 base, J lost 8 bases, and 11 bases lay in between. Germline V CDR1 and CDR2: LGHNA, YNFKEQ. The CDR3 length is 14 residues. The CDR3 DNA reads as TGTGCCAGCAGCCAAGCCGGGGGTGGCGAAAAACTGTTTTTT. This encodes CASSQAGGGEKLFF.

This clone has a handful of counts. The chain couples TRBV10-2 to TRBJ2-7; D is perhaps TRBD2 (6 bases). Germline V gene lookup returns CDR1 WSHSY and CDR2 SAAADI. Trimming removed 6 bases from V and 3 bases from J, with 18 bases in between. CDR3 length: 15 amino acids. CDR3 sequence: CASREGARRFYEQYF. The CDR3 nucleotides are TGCGCCAGCAGGGAGGGTGCCAGGAGATTCTACGAGCAGTACTTC.

J is TRBJ1-1 and V is TRBV7-8; 8 positions agree with TRBD1. CDR1 is SGHVS, CDR2 FQNEAQ, per germline. J gave up 2 bases and V 8 bases, and 4 bases lay outside the gene matches. This CDR3 is 13 amino acids long. The chain's CDR3 is CASAGQGNTEAFF. The CDR3 nucleotides read TGTGCCAGCGCTGGACAGGGAAACACTGAAGCTTTCTTT.

The gene calls are TRBV6-5 and TRBJ1-5; TRBD1 matches 8 bases. Germline V gene lookup returns CDR1 MNHEY and CDR2 SVGAGI. J gave up 5 bases and V 6 bases, and 9 bases lay outside the gene matches. The CDR3 length is 15 residues. The CDR3 bases are TGTGCCAGCAGGCCAGGACAGGGTCTTCATCAGCCCCAGCATTTT. Protein sequence: CASRPGQGLHQPQHF.

The rearrangement uses TRBV2 and TRBJ2-3; TRBD1 matches 7 bases. Germline CDR1 is SNHLY and CDR2 is FYNNEI. This CDR3 region has 14 residues. J lost 2 bases, V lost 6 bases, and 5 bases had no gene match. For the CDR3, the DNA is TGTGCCAGCAGGGAACAGGGGCCCACAGATACGCAGTATTTT. This codes for CASREQGPTDTQYF.

The chain recombines TRBV4-1 with TRBJ2-1; D is uncertain. The V gene's germline CDR1 is MGHRA and CDR2 YSYEKL. CDR3 length: 16 residues. V lost 1 base and J lost 0, with 10 bases in between. CDR3 in amino acids: CASSQVGISSYNEQFF. As DNA, the CDR3 is TGCGCCAGCAGCCAAGTAGGGATTAGCTCCTACAATGAGCAGTTCTTC.

The V gene is TRBV6-1, the J gene TRBJ2-5; 14 bases line up with TRBD2. Germline V gene sequence: CDR1 MNHNS, CDR2 SASEGT. The CDR3 loop spans 15 amino acids. With 5 bases clipped from V and 3 bases from J, the junction kept 2 bases outside the gene matches. The CDR3 bases are TGTGCCAGCAGTTTGACTAGCGGGAGGGAAGAGACCCAGTACTTC. This translates into CASSLTSGREETQYF.

The chain is built from TRBV5-1 and TRBJ2-3, with 12 bases fitting TRBD1. Per the germline V gene, CDR1 is SGHRS and CDR2 is YFSETQ. The J segment lost 2 bases and the V segment lost 4 bases, leaving 5 bases of the junction unmatched. This CDR3 is built from 16 residues. CDR3 coding DNA: TGCGCCAGCAGCGCCGGGACAGGGGGCTTCACAGATACGCAGTATTTT. Translation: CASSAGTGGFTDTQYF.

The chain joins TRBV6-5 to TRBJ1-2, with D hard to call. Trimming pared 3 bases from V and 2 bases from J, leaving 7 bases between. The CDR3 spans 13 residues. Germline V gene lookup returns CDR1 MNHEY and CDR2 SVGAGI. In DNA form, the CDR3 reads TGTGCCAGCAGTTATTCGGGAAACTATGGCTACACCTTC. Protein sequence: CASSYSGNYGYTF.

This chain uses TRBV7-3 with TRBJ2-7; maybe TRBD2 (6 bases). Germline CDR1 and CDR2: SGHTA and FQGTGA. The CDR3 extends over 12 amino acids. V shed 3 bases and J shed 7 bases, with 10 bases lying between them. The CDR3 DNA follows: TGTGCCAGCAGCTTCCTAGCGCTAGAGCAGTACTTC. It translates to CASSFLALEQYF.

This clone was observed at least ten times. This rearrangement joins TRBV21-1 to TRBJ2-7; the DNA was not used to check the table's D call, TRBD1. TRBV21-1 is a recognized pseudogene. The CDR3 is 14 residues long. CDR3 sequence (DNA): TGTGCCAGCTTCAGGGGGACAGGGAATTACGAGCAGTACTTC. This encodes CASFRGTGNYEQYF.

The V and J genes are TRBV11-2 and TRBJ2-7, with 7 bases that match TRBD1. V gave up 5 bases and J gave up 3 bases; unmatched junction bases: 13. The CDR3 length is 16 residues. The germline V gene has CDR1 SGHAT and CDR2 FQNNGV. CDR3 in amino acids: CASSPLVGRGSYEQYF. The CDR3 nucleotides read TGTGCCAGCAGCCCCCTTGTTGGCAGGGGGAGCTACGAGCAGTACTTC.

This clone is labeled medium-sized (0.01 to 0.1%). The chain links TRBV7-3 to TRBJ1-1; D remains unclear. The germline V gene has CDR1 SGHTA and CDR2 FQGTGA. The CDR3 runs to 13 residues. V dropped 5 bases and J dropped 0 bases, with 7 bases sitting between them. The CDR3 here is CASSRDLNTEAFF. The CDR3 nucleotides are TGTGCCAGCAGCAGAGACTTGAACACTGAAGCTTTCTTT.

The gene calls are TRBV9 and TRBJ2-7, with a weak D call TRBD1 (5 bases). CDR3 length: 12 residues. Germline CDR1 reads SGDLS; CDR2 reads YYNGEE. Trimming took off 4 bases at V and 7 bases at J, with 12 bases between the two ends. This chain's CDR3 is CASSTSSGEQYF. CDR3 sequence (DNA): TGTGCCAGCAGCACCTCCTCAGGGGAGCAGTACTTC.

The chain is built from TRBV6-6 and TRBJ1-2, with 7 nucleotides matching TRBD1. The germline gives CDR1 MNHNY, CDR2 SVGAGI (reference sequence). The length of the CDR3 is 14 residues. The J segment lost 8 bases and the V segment lost 5 bases, leaving 11 bases of the junction unmatched. The CDR3 loop reads CASSQGQDHRGYTF. CDR3 DNA sequence: TGTGCCAGCAGTCAAGGACAGGACCATAGAGGCTACACCTTC.

V usage is TRBV28 and J usage is TRBJ2-5; D remains ambiguous. The end of the DNA fits TRBJ2-7 better, so the J call may be wrong. The CDR3 totals 12 residues. Germline values: CDR1 MDHEN, CDR2 SYDVKM. The CDR3 here is CASNGRADEQYF. In DNA, the CDR3 is TGTGCCTCCAACGGCCGGGCGGACGAGCAGTACTTC.

For the CDR3, the DNA is TGTGCCAGCAGCCAATCCCCTGGGGGTAACTATGGCTACACCTTC. This encodes CASSQSPGGNYGYTF. The rearrangement uses TRBV14 and TRBJ1-2, with a tentative D call TRBD1 (5 bases). This CDR3 has 15 residues. V lost 2 bases to trimming and J lost 1 base, with 11 bases between them. Germline CDR1 reads SGHDN; CDR2 reads FVKESK.

The chain couples TRBV5-1 to TRBJ2-7; D not certain. The CDR3 length is 15 residues. The germline V and J ends were trimmed by 0 bases and 1 base, with 11 bases remaining between them. Germline CDR1 is SGHRS and CDR2 is YFSETQ. CDR3 amino acids: CASSLGARMSYEQYF. In DNA, the CDR3 is TGCGCCAGCAGCTTGGGTGCTAGAATGTCCTACGAGCAGTACTTC.

This clone was picked up a small number of times. The chain uses TRBV7-3 and TRBJ1-1; D gene uncertain. V lost 5 bases and J 2 bases, leaving 9 bases between the germline ends. CDR1 and CDR2 from the germline V gene are SGHTA and FQGTGA. The CDR3 consists of 13 residues. The CDR3 region has the DNA TGTGCCAGCAGCATTGGAATTAACACTGAAGCTTTCTTT. The encoded protein is CASSIGINTEAFF.

The chain is built from TRBV7-3 and TRBJ2-1; D possibly corresponds to TRBD2 (6 bases). The CDR3 loop spans 15 amino acids. Germline CDR1 and CDR2: SGHTA and FQGTGA. V was trimmed by 4 bases and J by 1 base, leaving 11 bases between them. The DNA for the CDR3 is TGTGCCAGCAGCTCAACGGAGGGGTCCTACAATGAGCAGTTCTTC. Protein sequence: CASSSTEGSYNEQFF.